Reported below is one T cell receptor beta chain. Its target antigen remains unknown. No per-base quality is available; no much larger clone lies one base away. mRNA, which captures expressed receptors, was used instead of genomic DNA for quantification of TCRbeta repertoires. Leukocytes from the buffy coat were collected into Trizol, and RNA was extracted using the Direct-zol RNA MiniPrep Plus kit with no cell sorting. EDTA blood tubes were spun right away at 4 degrees C to separate plasma, buffy coat and red blood cells. The data were obtained in a study of robustness of blood B and T cell sequencing (dated by TCRdb to 2016 to 2018). Looking at the study overall: The goal of the study was to figure out the amount of peripheral blood required to reliably characterize the TCRbeta and IgG repertoires of an individual. In each of the roughly ten independently drawn blood samples, both the TCRbeta and the IgG repertoires were quantified. Two replicate TCRbeta cDNA libraries were prepared from one shared RNA pool from a single 10 ml draw, serving as technical replicates.

Findings and caveats that apply to the study as a whole: Coverage of the top 10,000 TCRbeta clonotypes approached saturation when 3 or 4 tubes (roughly 26-45 ml blood) were combined. Of the top 10,000 TCRbeta clonotypes in one technical replicate library, nearly 95% were also found in the other technical replicate library. Evidence of cross-contamination, likely resulting from batch processing, was observed in one pair of TCRbeta libraries, and the UMI-sequence pairs shared between the two libraries were removed. A full plateau was not reached by TCRbeta rarefaction curves, suggesting under-sequencing or many low-abundance clonotypes. Because EDTA tubes had to be fractionated immediately, the use of EDTA tubes in multi-site collections was limited. The 1,000 most abundant TCRbeta clonotypes from the pooled draws were found in every single 10 ml sample. Overlap of rare TCRbeta clonotypes did not improve with pooling tubes, implying much larger blood volumes would be needed to capture them.

Libraries were built with PCR. The run used an Illumina MiSeq. SMARTScribe reverse transcriptase and a 5' template-switch oligo, by which a universal priming site was added, were used for cDNA synthesis. Each cDNA molecule was tagged by a 12-nucleotide random unique molecular identifier (UMI) carried on the template-switch oligo. During reverse transcription, chain-specific reverse primers targeted TCRbeta transcripts. Uracil DNA glycosylase treatment was used to remove residual template-switch adapters, and a Qiagen MinElute kit was used to purify the cDNA. For the first PCR, KAPA HiFi HotStart ReadyMix was used for 20 to 25 cycles, with amplification split across four 50 ul reactions containing step-out primers. Products of the first-round PCR were gel-purified before additional amplification. Illumina Nextera adapters were attached in a second PCR of 7 to 9 cycles, and the libraries were then purified and pooled. The UMI barcode for each TCRbeta molecule was captured by a 50-nucleotide 5' read. In the authors' own workflow: Reads were grouped by UMI into consensus reads using the MIGEC toolkit. Final reads were produced by merging forward and reverse consensus reads with PEAR. Identical UMI-sequence pairs shared across libraries were treated as cross-sample contamination and removed by a custom decontamination script. MIGMAP, a wrapper around IgBLAST, was used for V(D)J assignment and CDR3 extraction. TCR clonotypes were defined by identical V gene, J gene and CDR3 amino acid sequence; CDR1 and CDR2 were not sequenced. TCRdb reprocessing: public reads trimmed at Q25 with fastp, clones called with MiXCR, in-frame beta chains kept. Every distinct CDR3 protein forms one entry, paired with its most common genes and DNA. TCRdb, not the original authors, processed these V and J calls. This sample holds roughly 1,600 distinct CDR3 sequences; 49% were observed only once. The ten largest account for 38% of the sample.

The CDR3 measures 13 amino acids from cysteine to phenylalanine. The only DNA kept is the CDR3, 39 bases in frame from the first base. The germline V gene yields SGHTA for CDR1 and FQGTGA for CDR2. V is shortened by 6 bases, J by 4 bases, and the region joining them spans 11 bases. Rearrangement joined TRBV7-3 to TRBJ2-3; a confident D gene designation cannot be given. Input material: peripheral blood. This TCR derives from a human donor in good health. The CDR3 protein: CASSSESADTQYF. The nucleotide sequence reads TGTGCCAGCAGTTCAGAAAGCGCAGATACGCAGTATTTT.